The 21 T cell receptor beta chains given below trace back to one sample, sequenced in a study of technical replicates of blood from a handful of donors. Profiled with immunoSEQ multiplex PCR; TCRdb holds only in-frame clones, not every one. The repertoire includes fewer than 65,000 clones, approximately 87% of them detected once, and about 5% sits in the top ten. The sample taken for sequencing was PBMCs. These receptors all come from a human donor in good health. Some clones in this sample may be carry-over from other donors' samples.

This clone was seen just once. The rearrangement uses TRBV7-9 and TRBJ2-7; no firm D call. Germline assignment: CDR1 SEHNR and CDR2 FQNEAQ (reference sequence). The CDR3 length is 11 residues. Trimming left V 5 bases short and J 3 bases short, with 5 bases between. CDR3 coding DNA: TGTGCCAGCAGCCGCAGCTACGAGCAGTACTTC. Amino acid sequence: CASSRSYEQYF.

This chain connects TRBV7-9 to TRBJ2-7; no firm D call. This CDR3 comprises 14 residues. Germline values: CDR1 SEHNR, CDR2 FQNEAQ (reference sequence). V was trimmed by 5 bases and J by 2 bases, leaving 13 bases between them. This CDR3 is CASSPRLLTYEQYF. Written as DNA, the CDR3 is TGTGCCAGCAGCCCGCGACTCCTTACCTACGAGCAGTACTTC.

J is TRBJ1-5 and V is TRBV7-2; no firm D call. CDR1 and CDR2 from the germline V gene are SGHTA and FQGNSA. The length of the CDR3 is 15 residues. V gave up 8 bases and J gave up 4 bases, with 18 bases separating them. The CDR3 loop reads CASSLGSQRNQPQHF. In DNA form, the CDR3 reads TGTGCCAGCTCCCTGGGGAGCCAAAGGAATCAGCCCCAGCATTTT.

The chain couples TRBV4-2 to TRBJ2-7; 10 positions agree with TRBD2. The germline V gene encodes CDR1 LGHNA and CDR2 YNFKEQ. This CDR3 spans 14 amino acids. After removal of 4 bases from V and 4 bases from J, the junction contained 4 bases not matched to a gene. CDR3 DNA: TGTGCCAGCAGCCCTAGCGGGAGTACATACGAGCAGTACTTC. As protein: CASSPSGSTYEQYF.

The chain is built from TRBV7-3 and TRBJ2-7, with 8 bases lining up with TRBD1. Germline-derived CDR1 and CDR2 are SGHTA and FQGTGA. V lost 1 base and J lost 5; bases outside the gene matches: 4. The CDR3 runs 14 residues. CDR3 region: CASSLSDRGHEQYF. CDR3 nucleotide sequence: TGTGCCAGCAGCTTAAGCGACAGGGGCCACGAGCAGTACTTC.

The chain carries TRBV4-3 and TRBJ2-5; 8 bases match TRBD2. V was pared by 0 bases and J by 7 bases, with 7 bases of the junction left unmatched. Germline V gene lookup returns CDR1 LGHNA and CDR2 YSLEER. The CDR3 consists of 15 residues. CDR3 sequence reads: CASSQDASGRGTQYF. The CDR3 DNA reads TGCGCCAGCAGCCAAGATGCCTCCGGGAGGGGGACCCAGTACTTC.

The genes are TRBV27 and TRBJ2-7; the match to TRBD1 covers 7 bases. CDR1 and CDR2 from the germline V gene are MNHEY and SMNVEV (reference sequence). Trimming removed 7 bases from V and 0 bases from J; junction bases left unmatched: 6. The CDR3 extends over 14 amino acids. The CDR3 loop is CASNPDRDSYEQYF. CDR3 bases: TGTGCCAGCAACCCCGACAGGGACTCCTACGAGCAGTACTTC.

The chain couples TRBV7-3 to TRBJ2-7; 11 nucleotides line up with TRBD2. The V gene's germline CDR1 is SGHTA and CDR2 FQGTGA. V shed 2 bases, J shed 2 bases, and the junction held 2 bases outside the gene matches. This CDR3 has 15 amino acids. CDR3 nucleotide sequence: TGTGCCAGCAGCTTAGGTAGCGGGGGGGCCTACGAGCAGTACTTC. It is translated as CASSLGSGGAYEQYF. The entire variable domain, with the rest obtained from reference TRBV7-3 and TRBJ2-7, is as follows: GAGVSQTPSNKVTEKGKYVELRCDPISGHTALYWYRQSLGQGPEFLIYFQGTGAADDSGLPNDRFFAVRPEGSVSTLKIQRTERGDSAVYLCASSLGSGGAYEQYFGPGTRLTVT.

The chain links TRBV27 to TRBJ2-7; possibly TRBD2 for D (5 bases). Deletions cut 1 base from V and 3 bases from J, with 10 bases between. The V gene's germline CDR1 is MNHEY and CDR2 SMNVEV (reference sequence). This CDR3 region has 14 residues. The CDR3 region has the DNA TGTGCCAGCAGTTTATTTCGGGGTGACTACGAGCAGTACTTC. Translation gives CASSLFRGDYEQYF.

V gene TRBV9 combines with J gene TRBJ1-1; possible D gene TRBD1, 5 bases. Germline V gene lookup returns CDR1 SGDLS and CDR2 YYNGEE. The CDR3 spans 14 residues. V dropped 2 bases and J dropped 0 bases, with 8 bases sitting between them. This CDR3 reads CASSVGPMNTEAFF. CDR3 nucleotides: TGTGCCAGCAGCGTGGGGCCCATGAACACTGAAGCTTTCTTT.

V is TRBV7-9 and J is TRBJ1-1, with TRBD1 matching over 11 bases. CDR3 length equals 14 residues. After removal of 5 bases from V and 6 bases from J, the junction contained 5 bases not matched to a gene. Germline CDR1 and CDR2: SEHNR and FQNEAQ (reference sequence). Here the CDR3 reads CASSNRDRGAEAFF. The CDR3 nucleotides read TGTGCCAGCAGCAACCGGGACAGGGGGGCTGAAGCTTTCTTT.

This chain connects TRBV2 to TRBJ1-3; TRBD1 agrees at 7 bases. The J segment lost 4 bases and the V segment lost 7 bases, leaving 7 bases of the junction unmatched. Per germline, CDR1 SNHLY and CDR2 FYNNEI. The CDR3 length is 14 residues. CDR3 sequence: CASNTGVAGNTIYF. In DNA form, the CDR3 reads TGTGCCAGCAACACAGGGGTAGCGGGAAACACCATATATTTT.

V usage is TRBV20-1 and J usage is TRBJ2-5; D is uncertain. Germline V CDR1 and CDR2: DFQATT, SNEGSKA (reference sequence). The length of the CDR3 is 11 residues. Trimming stripped 3 bases from V and 6 bases from J, with 8 bases between. CDR3: CSASPVQTQYF. The CDR3 coding sequence is TGCAGTGCTAGTCCGGTGCAGACCCAGTACTTC.

This clone was seen a few times. The chain has TRBV25-1 and TRBJ1-1, with D perhaps matching TRBD1 (5 bases). This CDR3 has 15 residues. V dropped 1 base and J dropped 4 bases, with 13 bases sitting between them. The germline V gene encodes CDR1 MGHDK and CDR2 SYGVNS. The CDR3 sequence is CASSESAQGGTEAFF. CDR3 nucleotides: TGTGCCAGCAGTGAATCGGCTCAGGGAGGCACTGAAGCTTTCTTT.

V is TRBV6-5 and J is TRBJ2-7; TRBD1 aligns across 10 bases. The CDR3 has 16 amino acids. V lost 2 bases, J lost 2 bases, and 6 bases stayed unmatched. Germline V gene sequence: CDR1 MNHEY, CDR2 SVGAGI. The CDR3 protein is CASSYPGQGGTYEQYF. The DNA for the CDR3 is TGTGCCAGCAGTTACCCTGGACAGGGGGGTACCTACGAGCAGTACTTC.

This clone was recorded a few times. The rearrangement joins TRBV6-4 to TRBJ2-3; 7 positions agree with TRBD2. The germline CDR1 and CDR2 sequences are MRHNA and SNTAGT. With V trimmed by 5 bases and J by 6 bases, 14 bases remained unmatched. This CDR3 has 16 amino acids. DNA for the CDR3: TGTGCCAGCAGTCCCGAGGGTGAAGCGGGGCAGGATACGCAGTATTTT. The encoded protein is CASSPEGEAGQDTQYF.

V and J are TRBV13 and TRBJ2-7; 8 nucleotides agree with TRBD2. This CDR3 has 15 amino acids. Germline V gives CDR1 PRHDT, CDR2 FYEKMQ (reference sequence). The V and J ends lost 0 bases and 2 bases, in that order; junction bases with no gene match: 3. CDR3 DNA: TGTGCCAGCAGCTTAGGTCCGGGAGGGACCTACGAGCAGTACTTC. Protein: CASSLGPGGTYEQYF.

This clone was seen only once. The rearrangement uses TRBV5-1 and TRBJ1-6; D is perhaps TRBD1 (5 bases). Per the germline V gene, CDR1 is SGHRS and CDR2 is YFSETQ. V was shortened by 4 bases and J by 7 bases, with 12 bases between the two germline ends. The CDR3 loop spans 14 amino acids. DNA for the CDR3: TGCGCCAGCAGCGCCGCGGGGGACAATTCACCCCTCCACTTT. Its translation: CASSAAGDNSPLHF.

The chain joins TRBV10-3 to TRBJ2-7, with 8 positions matching TRBD2. The CDR3 is made up of 15 amino acids. V lost 0 bases, J lost 2 bases, and 3 bases stayed unmatched. Germline lookup yields CDR1 ENHRY and CDR2 SYGVKD. The CDR3 is CAISESAGGAYEQYF. The CDR3 DNA reads as TGTGCCATCAGTGAGTCTGCGGGAGGAGCCTACGAGCAGTACTTC.

The chain links TRBV18 to TRBJ1-6; D possibly corresponds to TRBD1 (5 bases). Trimming took 2 bases from V and 10 from J, leaving 21 bases between them. CDR1 and CDR2 from the germline V gene are KGHSH and LQKENI. This CDR3 comprises 17 residues. This chain's CDR3 is CASSPKTEPTSRSPLHF. CDR3 sequence (DNA): TGTGCCAGCTCACCAAAGACAGAGCCAACGTCACGATCACCCCTCCACTTT.

This clone was counted between two and nine times. V and J are TRBV19 and TRBJ2-2, with D perhaps matching TRBD1 (5 bases). V was cut by 8 bases and J by 7 bases, with 11 bases left in between. CDR1 is LNHDA and CDR2 is SQIVND in the germline V gene (reference sequence). This CDR3 is 12 amino acids long. Here the CDR3 DNA reads TGTGCCAGTTTAGGGGCGGTCGGGGAGCTGTTTTTT. Its protein product is CASLGAVGELFF. Full variable domain (outside the CDR3, taken from reference TRBV19 and TRBJ2-2): DGGITQSPKYLFRKEGQNVTLSCEQNLNHDAMYWYRQDPGQGLRLIYYSQIVNDFQKGDIAEGYSVSREKKESFPLTVTSAQKNPTAFYLCASLGAVGELFFGEGSRLTVL.